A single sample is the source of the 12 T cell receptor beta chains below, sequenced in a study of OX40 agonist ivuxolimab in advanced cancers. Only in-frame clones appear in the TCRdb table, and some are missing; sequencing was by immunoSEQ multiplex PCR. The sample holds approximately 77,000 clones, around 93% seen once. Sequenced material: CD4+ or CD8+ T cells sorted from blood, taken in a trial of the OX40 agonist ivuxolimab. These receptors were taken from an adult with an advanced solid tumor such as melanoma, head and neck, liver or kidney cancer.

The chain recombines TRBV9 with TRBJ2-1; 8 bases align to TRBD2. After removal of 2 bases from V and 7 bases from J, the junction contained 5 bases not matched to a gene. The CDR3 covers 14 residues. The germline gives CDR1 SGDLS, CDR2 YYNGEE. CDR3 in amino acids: CASSVSGAGNEQFF. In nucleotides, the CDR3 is TGTGCCAGCAGCGTTAGCGGGGCCGGTAATGAGCAGTTCTTC.

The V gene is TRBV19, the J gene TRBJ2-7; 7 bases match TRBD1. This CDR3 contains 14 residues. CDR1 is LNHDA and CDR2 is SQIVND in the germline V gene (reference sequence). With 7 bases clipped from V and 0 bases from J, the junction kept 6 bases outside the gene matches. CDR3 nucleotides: TGTGCCAGTACTCCCGGACAGGTCTCCTACGAGCAGTACTTC. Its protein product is CASTPGQVSYEQYF.

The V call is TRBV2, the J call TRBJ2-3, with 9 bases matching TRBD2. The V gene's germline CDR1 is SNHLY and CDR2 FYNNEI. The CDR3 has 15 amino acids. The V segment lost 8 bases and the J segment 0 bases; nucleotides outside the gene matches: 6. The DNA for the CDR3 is TGTGCCAGCTGGAGCGGGGGGTCTAGCACAGATACGCAGTATTTT. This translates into CASWSGGSSTDTQYF.

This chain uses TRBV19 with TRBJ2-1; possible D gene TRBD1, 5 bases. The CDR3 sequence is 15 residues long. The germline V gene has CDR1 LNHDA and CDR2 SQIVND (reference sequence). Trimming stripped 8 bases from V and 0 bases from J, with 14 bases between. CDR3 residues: CASSQGLTSYNEQFF. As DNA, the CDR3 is TGTGCCAGTTCCCAGGGTCTAACCTCCTACAATGAGCAGTTCTTC.

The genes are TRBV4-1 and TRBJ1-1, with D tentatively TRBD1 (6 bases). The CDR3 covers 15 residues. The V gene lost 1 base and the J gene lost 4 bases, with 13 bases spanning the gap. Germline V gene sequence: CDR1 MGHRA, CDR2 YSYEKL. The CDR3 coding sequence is TGCGCCAGCAGCCAAGGGGGGGGGCAGGGCACTGAAGCTTTCTTT. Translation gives CASSQGGGQGTEAFF.

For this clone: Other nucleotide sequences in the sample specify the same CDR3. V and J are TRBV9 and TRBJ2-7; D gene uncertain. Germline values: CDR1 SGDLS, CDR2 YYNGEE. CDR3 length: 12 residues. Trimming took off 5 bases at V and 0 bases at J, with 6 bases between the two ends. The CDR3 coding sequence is TGTGCCAGCAGTCAGGACTCCTACGAGCAGTACTTC. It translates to CASSQDSYEQYF. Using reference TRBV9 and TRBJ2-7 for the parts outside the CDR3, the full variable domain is DSGVTQTPKHLITATGQRVTLRCSPRSGDLSVYWYQQSLDQGLQFLIQYYNGEERAKGNILERFSAQQFPDLHSELNLSSLELGDSALYFCASSQDSYEQYFGPGTRLTVT.

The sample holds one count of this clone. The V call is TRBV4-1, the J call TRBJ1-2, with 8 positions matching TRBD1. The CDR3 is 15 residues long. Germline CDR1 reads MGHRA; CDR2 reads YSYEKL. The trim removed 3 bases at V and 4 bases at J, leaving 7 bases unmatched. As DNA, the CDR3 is TGCGCCAGCAGCCAGCCGGGACAGGATCTCTATGGCTACACCTTC. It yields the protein CASSQPGQDLYGYTF.

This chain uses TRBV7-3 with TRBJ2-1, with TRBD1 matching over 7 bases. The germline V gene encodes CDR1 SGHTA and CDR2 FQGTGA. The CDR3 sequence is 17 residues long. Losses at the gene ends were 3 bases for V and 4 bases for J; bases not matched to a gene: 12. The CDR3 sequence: CASSFIFSSQGYNEQFF. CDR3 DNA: TGTGCCAGCAGCTTTATTTTTTCCTCACAGGGGTACAATGAGCAGTTCTTC.

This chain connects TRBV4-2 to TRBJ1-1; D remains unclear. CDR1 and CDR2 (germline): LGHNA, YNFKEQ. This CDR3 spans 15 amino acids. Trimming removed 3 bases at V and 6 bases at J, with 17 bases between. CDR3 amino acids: CASSQWLQPAAEAFF. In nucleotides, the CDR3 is TGTGCCAGCAGCCAGTGGTTGCAACCGGCCGCTGAAGCTTTCTTT.

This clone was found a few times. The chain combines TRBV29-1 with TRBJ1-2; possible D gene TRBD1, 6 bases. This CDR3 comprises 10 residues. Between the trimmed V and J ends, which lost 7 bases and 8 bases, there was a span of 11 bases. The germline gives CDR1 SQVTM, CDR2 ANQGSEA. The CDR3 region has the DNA TGCAGCGCTAAGGGGGAGGGCTACACCTTC. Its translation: CSAKGEGYTF.

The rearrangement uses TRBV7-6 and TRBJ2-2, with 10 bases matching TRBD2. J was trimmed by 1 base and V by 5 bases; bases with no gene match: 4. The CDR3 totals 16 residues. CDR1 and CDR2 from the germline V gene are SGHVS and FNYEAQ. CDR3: CASSISGGENTGELFF. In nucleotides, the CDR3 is TGTGCCAGCAGCATCAGCGGGGGGGAGAACACCGGGGAGCTGTTTTTT. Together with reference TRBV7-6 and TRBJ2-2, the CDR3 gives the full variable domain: GAGVSQSPRYKVTKRGQDVALRCDPISGHVSLYWYRQALGQGPEFLTYFNYEAQQDKSGLPNDRFSAERPEGSISTLTIQRTEQRDSAMYRCASSISGGENTGELFFGEGSRLTVL.

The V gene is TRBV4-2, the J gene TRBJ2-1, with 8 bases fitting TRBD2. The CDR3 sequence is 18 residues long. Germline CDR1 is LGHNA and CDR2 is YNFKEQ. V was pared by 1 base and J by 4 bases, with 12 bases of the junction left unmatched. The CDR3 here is CASSQGGPGLEGYNEQFF. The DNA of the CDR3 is TGTGCCAGCAGCCAAGGGGGACCGGGACTAGAGGGGTACAATGAGCAGTTCTTC.